Listed below are T cell receptor beta chains from one sample, sequenced in a study of shared clonotypes between healthy human individuals. The repertoire was sequenced with immunoSEQ multiplex PCR; TCRdb's copy has only in-frame clones and lacks some. The profile covers about 2 million clones, with about 95% appearing a single time and 0.85% to 1.2% taken by the ten largest. The sequenced material came from naive CD8+ T cells sorted from blood. These receptors all come from a man aged 18 to 29 in good health. Both conserved end residues are part of each CDR3. Each record gives: D gene, J gene, V gene, clone size, CDR3 DNA, CDR3 protein. The D gene is left open where the match is weak. For some rows the clone size is stated as once, few or many, or as a class when expanded; others skip it.

d_gene: -; j_gene: TRBJ2-7; v_gene: TRBV27; abundance: -; CDR3nt: TGTGCCAGCACCCCCTCCTCCGGGACTGTTTCCTACGAGCAGTACTTC; CDR3aa: CASTPSSGTVSYEQYF
d_gene: -; j_gene: TRBJ2-3; v_gene: TRBV4-3; abundance: -; CDR3nt: TGCGCCAGCAGCGAATCCCCCGGGAACACAGATACGCAGTATTTT; CDR3aa: CASSESPGNTDTQYF
d_gene: -; j_gene: TRBJ1-1; v_gene: TRBV11-1; abundance: -; CDR3nt: TGTGCCAGCAGCTCCGCCGGCCGGGCTTTCTTT; CDR3aa: CASSSAGRAFF
d_gene: TRBD2; j_gene: TRBJ2-3; v_gene: TRBV27; abundance: -; CDR3nt: TGTGCCAGCAGCCTAACTAGCGAGTATACAGATACGCAGTATTTT; CDR3aa: CASSLTSEYTDTQYF
d_gene: TRBD1; j_gene: TRBJ2-2; v_gene: TRBV18; abundance: -; CDR3nt: TGTGCCAGCTCACCAGGGACAGCTCACCCCGGGGAGCTGTTTTTT; CDR3aa: CASSPGTAHPGELFF
d_gene: -; j_gene: TRBJ2-3; v_gene: TRBV5-3; abundance: -; CDR3nt: TGTGCCAGAAGCTTGCCGGGAGTTGGGACAGATACGCAGTATTTT; CDR3aa: CARSLPGVGTDTQYF
d_gene: -; j_gene: TRBJ1-6; v_gene: TRBV28; abundance: once; CDR3nt: TGTGCCAGCAGTTTATCTCCCACGTACAGGTCACCCCTCCACTTT; CDR3aa: CASSLSPTYRSPLHF
d_gene: TRBD2; j_gene: TRBJ2-3; v_gene: TRBV4-3; abundance: -; CDR3nt: TGCGCCAGCAGCCCCGAATGGGCGGGAGGGACCACAGATACGCAGTATTTT; CDR3aa: CASSPEWAGGTTDTQYF
d_gene: TRBD2; j_gene: TRBJ2-3; v_gene: TRBV28; abundance: -; CDR3nt: TGTGCCAGCAGTCCCATATGGGCGGGAGGGCCTTTTGAAGATACGCAGTATTTT; CDR3aa: CASSPIWAGGPFEDTQYF
d_gene: -; j_gene: TRBJ2-7; v_gene: TRBV6-6; abundance: -; CDR3nt: TGTGCCAGCAGTTACTCTGGCGGGTTCTCCTACGAGCAGTACTTC; CDR3aa: CASSYSGGFSYEQYF
d_gene: TRBD2; j_gene: TRBJ2-1; v_gene: TRBV4-1; abundance: -; CDR3nt: TGCGCCAGCAGCCAATTGGCGGGGGGTTCCTACAATGAGCAGTTCTTC; CDR3aa: CASSQLAGGSYNEQFF
d_gene: TRBD1; j_gene: TRBJ2-1; v_gene: TRBV27; abundance: -; CDR3nt: TGTGCCAGCAGTCCCCTGGACAGGAGAAATGAGCAGTTCTTC; CDR3aa: CASSPLDRRNEQFF
d_gene: -; j_gene: TRBJ1-4; v_gene: TRBV9; abundance: -; CDR3nt: TGTGCCAGCAGCGTAGCGGGGGGAAAACTGTTTTTT; CDR3aa: CASSVAGGKLFF
d_gene: -; j_gene: TRBJ2-7; v_gene: TRBV9; abundance: -; CDR3nt: TGTGCCAGCAGCGCCGGAGGGGGCTTGTCCTACGAGCAGTACTTC; CDR3aa: CASSAGGGLSYEQYF
d_gene: -; j_gene: TRBJ2-1; v_gene: TRBV6-5; abundance: -; CDR3nt: TGTGCCAGCAGTTACTTGGGGGGTTCCTACAATGAGCAGTTCTTC; CDR3aa: CASSYLGGSYNEQFF
d_gene: TRBD1; j_gene: TRBJ1-2; v_gene: TRBV2; abundance: -; CDR3nt: TGTGCCAGCAGTGTGGGACAGGGGCTAGATGGCTACACCTTC; CDR3aa: CASSVGQGLDGYTF
d_gene: TRBD1; j_gene: TRBJ2-1; v_gene: TRBV5-1; abundance: -; CDR3nt: TGCGCCAGCTCGGAGGGGACAGGGATCAAGCTTGAGCAGTTCTTC; CDR3aa: CASSEGTGIKLEQFF
d_gene: -; j_gene: TRBJ2-1; v_gene: TRBV10-2; abundance: -; CDR3nt: TGCGCCAGCAGTGATGGGGACCCCTACAATGAGCAGTTCTTC; CDR3aa: CASSDGDPYNEQFF
d_gene: TRBD2; j_gene: TRBJ2-5; v_gene: TRBV5-6; abundance: -; CDR3nt: TGTGCCAGCAGCGCACTTGGGGAGGGAGAGACCCAGTACTTC; CDR3aa: CASSALGEGETQYF
d_gene: -; j_gene: TRBJ2-2; v_gene: TRBV7-9; abundance: -; CDR3nt: TGTGCCAGCAGCCCGGTAACCGGGGAGCTGTTTTTT; CDR3aa: CASSPVTGELFF
d_gene: -; j_gene: TRBJ1-1; v_gene: TRBV6-5; abundance: -; CDR3nt: TGTGCCAGCAGTTACTCTGGGGAGGGCGACGGGACTGAAGCTTTCTTT; CDR3aa: CASSYSGEGDGTEAFF
d_gene: -; j_gene: TRBJ1-1; v_gene: TRBV6-5; abundance: -; CDR3nt: TGTGCCAGCAGTTGGACGGGGGGCACTGAAGCTTTCTTT; CDR3aa: CASSWTGGTEAFF
d_gene: -; j_gene: TRBJ2-7; v_gene: TRBV19; abundance: -; CDR3nt: TGTGCCAGTAGTATTTGGCAGGGTGACGAGCAGTACTTC; CDR3aa: CASSIWQGDEQYF
d_gene: TRBD2; j_gene: TRBJ2-7; v_gene: TRBV19; abundance: once; CDR3nt: TGTGCCAGTAGTTCTCGGACTAGCGGGGGTGAACCTTTCTACGAGCAGTACTTC; CDR3aa: CASSSRTSGGEPFYEQYF
d_gene: -; j_gene: TRBJ2-7; v_gene: TRBV6-5; abundance: -; CDR3nt: TGTGCCAGCAGTTACTCGGGCGGGGACTACGAGCAGTACTTC; CDR3aa: CASSYSGGDYEQYF
d_gene: TRBD2; j_gene: TRBJ2-5; v_gene: TRBV28; abundance: once; CDR3nt: TGTGCCAGCAGCAAGCGGGGGGGCCCAGAGACCCAGTACTTC; CDR3aa: CASSKRGGPETQYF
d_gene: -; j_gene: TRBJ2-7; v_gene: TRBV9; abundance: -; CDR3nt: TGTGCCAGCAGCCCAGGGGTCGGGCTCTCGGGCTACGAGCAGTACTTC; CDR3aa: CASSPGVGLSGYEQYF
d_gene: -; j_gene: TRBJ2-5; v_gene: TRBV27; abundance: -; CDR3nt: TGTGCCAGCAAGCCCCGACAAGAAGAGACCCAGTACTTC; CDR3aa: CASKPRQEETQYF
d_gene: TRBD2; j_gene: TRBJ2-3; v_gene: TRBV27; abundance: -; CDR3nt: TGTGCCAGCAGTATCGCGGGGGTTGAAGATACGCAGTATTTT; CDR3aa: CASSIAGVEDTQYF
d_gene: -; j_gene: TRBJ2-7; v_gene: TRBV5-6; abundance: -; CDR3nt: TGTGCCAGCAGCCTCCGCAGGGGTTGGTACGAGCAGTACTTC; CDR3aa: CASSLRRGWYEQYF
d_gene: -; j_gene: TRBJ1-1; v_gene: TRBV29-1; abundance: -; CDR3nt: TGCAGCGTTGTTTTCGGTAACACTGAAGCTTTCTTT; CDR3aa: CSVVFGNTEAFF
d_gene: -; j_gene: TRBJ2-3; v_gene: TRBV7-9; abundance: -; CDR3nt: TGTGCCAGCAGCCCCTCGCTAGGGACCGGGATCAGCACAGATACGCAGTATTTT; CDR3aa: CASSPSLGTGISTDTQYF
d_gene: -; j_gene: TRBJ2-7; v_gene: TRBV7-9; abundance: -; CDR3nt: TGTGCCAGCAGCTTTTCGGGTGGCGACGAGCAGTACTTC; CDR3aa: CASSFSGGDEQYF
d_gene: -; j_gene: TRBJ1-4; v_gene: TRBV2; abundance: once; CDR3nt: TGTGCCAGTTGTACGGGAGCAACTAATGAAAAACTGTTTTTT; CDR3aa: CASCTGATNEKLFF
d_gene: TRBD1; j_gene: TRBJ1-1; v_gene: TRBV11-2; abundance: -; CDR3nt: TGTGCCAGCAGCTCCAGGGGGATGAACACTGAAGCTTTCTTT; CDR3aa: CASSSRGMNTEAFF
d_gene: TRBD2; j_gene: TRBJ2-7; v_gene: TRBV4-1; abundance: -; CDR3nt: TGCGCCAGCAGCCATGTATACCTAGCGGGGGACGTCTACGAGCAGTACTTC; CDR3aa: CASSHVYLAGDVYEQYF
d_gene: -; j_gene: TRBJ2-2; v_gene: TRBV7-9; abundance: -; CDR3nt: TGTGCCAGCAGTGATAGGTCTCAGTGGGCCGGGGAGCTGTTTTTT; CDR3aa: CASSDRSQWAGELFF
d_gene: -; j_gene: TRBJ1-1; v_gene: TRBV25-1; abundance: -; CDR3nt: TGTGCCAGCAGTGATTTCGGGAACACTGAAGCTTTCTTT; CDR3aa: CASSDFGNTEAFF
d_gene: TRBD1; j_gene: TRBJ2-7; v_gene: TRBV4-1; abundance: -; CDR3nt: TGCGCCAGCAGCCCCGGGACAGGTTTCTACGAGCAGTACTTC; CDR3aa: CASSPGTGFYEQYF
d_gene: -; j_gene: TRBJ1-2; v_gene: TRBV7-9; abundance: -; CDR3nt: TGTGCCAGCAGCTTAGCGCTGACAGGATTAGTTCTTGGCTACACCTTC; CDR3aa: CASSLALTGLVLGYTF
d_gene: -; j_gene: TRBJ2-7; v_gene: TRBV9; abundance: -; CDR3nt: TGTGCCAGCAGCGTTGGTGCTAGCCTCTACGAGCAGTACTTC; CDR3aa: CASSVGASLYEQYF
d_gene: -; j_gene: TRBJ2-4; v_gene: TRBV30; abundance: -; CDR3nt: TGTGCCTGGAGTGACGGGGTAGCCAAAAACATTCAGTACTTC; CDR3aa: CAWSDGVAKNIQYF
d_gene: -; j_gene: TRBJ1-1; v_gene: TRBV19; abundance: -; CDR3nt: TGTGCCAGTAGTCCCGAGGCCGCACGCGCTTTCTTT; CDR3aa: CASSPEAARAFF
d_gene: -; j_gene: TRBJ2-5; v_gene: TRBV4-3; abundance: once; CDR3nt: TGCGCCAGCAGCCAAGCAGGATCCGAGACCCAGTACTTC; CDR3aa: CASSQAGSETQYF
d_gene: -; j_gene: TRBJ1-1; v_gene: TRBV5-1; abundance: once; CDR3nt: TGCGCCAGCAGCTTGGACGGATTTAACACTGAAGCTTTCTTT; CDR3aa: CASSLDGFNTEAFF
d_gene: TRBD1; j_gene: TRBJ2-3; v_gene: TRBV5-1; abundance: -; CDR3nt: TGCGCCAGCAGCCGCGGGACAGGGTTGACAGATACGCAGTATTTT; CDR3aa: CASSRGTGLTDTQYF
d_gene: -; j_gene: TRBJ1-1; v_gene: TRBV18; abundance: -; CDR3nt: TGTGCCAGCTCACCCCCTCGGCGGGGCAGCAACACTGAAGCTTTCTTT; CDR3aa: CASSPPRRGSNTEAFF
d_gene: TRBD1; j_gene: TRBJ2-3; v_gene: TRBV5-1; abundance: -; CDR3nt: TGCGCCAGCAGCCCCGGGACAGGTAGTACAGATACGCAGTATTTT; CDR3aa: CASSPGTGSTDTQYF
d_gene: -; j_gene: TRBJ1-6; v_gene: TRBV2; abundance: -; CDR3nt: TGTGCCAGCAGGGGCTTGGATAATTCACCCCTCCACTTT; CDR3aa: CASRGLDNSPLHF
d_gene: -; j_gene: TRBJ2-5; v_gene: TRBV6-5; abundance: -; CDR3nt: TGTGCCAGCAGTTACTACGATGGGGTGGAGACCCAGTACTTC; CDR3aa: CASSYYDGVETQYF
d_gene: TRBD1; j_gene: TRBJ2-1; v_gene: TRBV9; abundance: -; CDR3nt: TGTGCCAGCAGCCCCCGGGACAGTTACAATGAGCAGTTCTTC; CDR3aa: CASSPRDSYNEQFF
d_gene: TRBD2; j_gene: TRBJ2-2; v_gene: TRBV4-3; abundance: once; CDR3nt: TGCGCCAGCAGCCACCTGCTAGCGGGAGGGAACACCGGGGAGCTGTTTTTT; CDR3aa: CASSHLLAGGNTGELFF
d_gene: -; j_gene: TRBJ2-1; v_gene: TRBV19; abundance: -; CDR3nt: TGTGCCAGTAGTATTGTACCGGGGTATGAGCAGTTCTTC; CDR3aa: CASSIVPGYEQFF
d_gene: -; j_gene: TRBJ2-7; v_gene: TRBV27; abundance: once; CDR3nt: TGTGCCAGCAGTTTCGACCCGACAGGCTCCTACGAGCAGTACTTC; CDR3aa: CASSFDPTGSYEQYF
d_gene: -; j_gene: TRBJ2-2; v_gene: TRBV9; abundance: -; CDR3nt: TGTGCCAGCAGCGTAGGGGCCACCGGGGAGCTGTTTTTT; CDR3aa: CASSVGATGELFF
d_gene: TRBD2; j_gene: TRBJ2-3; v_gene: TRBV9; abundance: -; CDR3nt: TGTGCCAGCAGCGTAAAGGATCCGGGACTAGCGGGAGTTGTGGATGATACGCAGTATTTT; CDR3aa: CASSVKDPGLAGVVDDTQYF
d_gene: TRBD1; j_gene: TRBJ2-1; v_gene: TRBV7-9; abundance: -; CDR3nt: TGTGCCAGCAGTCGGACAGGGGCGAATAATGAGCAGTTCTTC; CDR3aa: CASSRTGANNEQFF
d_gene: -; j_gene: TRBJ2-1; v_gene: TRBV5-1; abundance: -; CDR3nt: TGCGCCAGCAGCTTGGGACTTGACAATGAGCAGTTCTTC; CDR3aa: CASSLGLDNEQFF